The entry below describes one TCR beta chain. The data belong to a study of blood T cell repertoires in COVID-19. Study at large: Researchers got acute and convalescent COVID-19 samples from the United States, Italy and Spain. The analysed material was cDNA or gDNA that came from T cells, B-cell-depleted T cells, or PBMCs.

Produced via immunoSEQ multiplex PCR; TCRdb's table is partial and in-frame only. This sample has 250,000 or so clones, with over 80% found just once. Sequences were obtained from peripheral blood. The TCR originated in a woman aged 40 to 50 who had recovered from COVID-19.

DNA of the CDR3: TGTGCCAGTAGTACCGGGACAGAATTTAACTATGGCTACACCTTC. It encodes CASSTGTEFNYGYTF. This chain uses TRBV19 with TRBJ1-2; 7 nucleotides align to TRBD1. The V and J ends lost 4 bases and 1 base, in that order; junction bases with no gene match: 6. Germline CDR1 reads LNHDA; CDR2 reads SQIVND (reference sequence). This CDR3 is 15 amino acids long.